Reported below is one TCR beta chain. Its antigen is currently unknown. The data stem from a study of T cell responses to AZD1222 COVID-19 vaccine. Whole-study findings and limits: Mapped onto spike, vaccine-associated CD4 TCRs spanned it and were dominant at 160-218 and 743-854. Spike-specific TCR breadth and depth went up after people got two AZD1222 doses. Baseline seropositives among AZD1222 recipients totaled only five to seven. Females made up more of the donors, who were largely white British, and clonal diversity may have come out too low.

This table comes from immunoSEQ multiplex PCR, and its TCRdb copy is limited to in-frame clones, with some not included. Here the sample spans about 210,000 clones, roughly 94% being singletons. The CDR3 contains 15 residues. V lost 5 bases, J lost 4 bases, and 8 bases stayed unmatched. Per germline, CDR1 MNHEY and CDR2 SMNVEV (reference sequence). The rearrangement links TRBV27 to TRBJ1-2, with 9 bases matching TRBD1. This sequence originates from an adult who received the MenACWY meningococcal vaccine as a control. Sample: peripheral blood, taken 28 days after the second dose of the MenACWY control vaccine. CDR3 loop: CASSPPPDRGYGYTF. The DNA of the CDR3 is TGTGCCAGCAGTCCCCCCCCGGACAGGGGCTATGGCTACACCTTC.